This T cell receptor (beta chain) was obtained from a study of blood T cell repertoires in COVID-19. CDR3 size: 16 residues. J lost 5 bases, V lost 3 bases, and 7 bases had no gene match. Germline V CDR1 and CDR2: SGDLS, YYNGEE. Only in-frame clones appear in the TCRdb table, and some are missing; sequencing was by immunoSEQ multiplex PCR. This table has more than 250,000 clones, around 84% appearing once. The origin of this receptor is a man in his forties or fifties who had been exposed to COVID-19. V and J are TRBV9 and TRBJ2-5; 13 bases fit TRBD2. Source material: PBMCs or T cells enriched from blood (not recorded which). The CDR3 spells CASSGGGLAGVETQYF. The CDR3 nucleotides are TGTGCCAGCAGCGGAGGAGGACTAGCGGGAGTGGAGACCCAGTACTTC. The entire variable domain, with the rest obtained from reference TRBV9 and TRBJ2-5, is as follows: DSGVTQTPKHLITATGQRVTLRCSPRSGDLSVYWYQQSLDQGLQFLIQYYNGEERAKGNILERFSAQQFPDLHSELNLSSLELGDSALYFCASSGGGLAGVETQYFGPGTRLLVL.